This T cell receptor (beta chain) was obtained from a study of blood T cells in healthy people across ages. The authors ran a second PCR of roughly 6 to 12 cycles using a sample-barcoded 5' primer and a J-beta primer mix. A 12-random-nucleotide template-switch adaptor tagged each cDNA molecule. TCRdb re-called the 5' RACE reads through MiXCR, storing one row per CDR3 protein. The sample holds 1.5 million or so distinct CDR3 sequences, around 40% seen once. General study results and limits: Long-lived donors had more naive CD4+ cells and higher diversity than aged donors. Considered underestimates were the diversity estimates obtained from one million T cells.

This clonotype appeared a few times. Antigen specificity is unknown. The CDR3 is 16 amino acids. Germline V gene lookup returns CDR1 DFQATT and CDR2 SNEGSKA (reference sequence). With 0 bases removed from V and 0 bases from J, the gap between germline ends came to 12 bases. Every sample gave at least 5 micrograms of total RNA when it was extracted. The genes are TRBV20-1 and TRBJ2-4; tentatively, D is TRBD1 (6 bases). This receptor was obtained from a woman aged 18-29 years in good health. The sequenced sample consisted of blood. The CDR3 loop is CSARDPDSLAKNIQYF. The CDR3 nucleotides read TGCAGTGCTAGAGACCCGGACAGCCTAGCCAAAAACATTCAGTACTTC.